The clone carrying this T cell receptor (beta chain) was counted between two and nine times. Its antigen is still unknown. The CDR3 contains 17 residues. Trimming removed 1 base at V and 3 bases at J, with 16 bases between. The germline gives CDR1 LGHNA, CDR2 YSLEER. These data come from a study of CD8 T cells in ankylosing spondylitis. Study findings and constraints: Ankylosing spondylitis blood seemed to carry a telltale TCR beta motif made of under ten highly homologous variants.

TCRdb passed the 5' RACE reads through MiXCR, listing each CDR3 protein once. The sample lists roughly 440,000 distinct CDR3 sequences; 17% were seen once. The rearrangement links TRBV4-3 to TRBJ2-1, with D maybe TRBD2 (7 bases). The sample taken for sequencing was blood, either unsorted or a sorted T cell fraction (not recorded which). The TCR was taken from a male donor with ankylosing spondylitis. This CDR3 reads CASSQGGGAGYYNEQFF. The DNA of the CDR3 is TGCGCCAGCAGCCAAGGTGGGGGGGCGGGATACTACAATGAGCAGTTCTTC.